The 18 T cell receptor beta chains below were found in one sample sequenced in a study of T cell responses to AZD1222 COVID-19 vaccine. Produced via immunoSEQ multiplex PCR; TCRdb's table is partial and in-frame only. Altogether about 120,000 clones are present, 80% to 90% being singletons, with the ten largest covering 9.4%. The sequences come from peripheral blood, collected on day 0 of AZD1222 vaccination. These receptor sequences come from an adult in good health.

The CDR3 nucleotides are TGTGCCAGCAGCCCCCGGCTAGCGGGAGGGCTCATAGAGCAGTTCTTC. It codes for CASSPRLAGGLIEQFF. The chain couples TRBV7-6 to TRBJ2-1; 12 bases agree with TRBD2. Looked up from germline, CDR1 is SGHVS and CDR2 is FNYEAQ. Trimming cost V 5 bases and J 10 bases; bases outside gene matches: 12. This CDR3 has 16 amino acids.

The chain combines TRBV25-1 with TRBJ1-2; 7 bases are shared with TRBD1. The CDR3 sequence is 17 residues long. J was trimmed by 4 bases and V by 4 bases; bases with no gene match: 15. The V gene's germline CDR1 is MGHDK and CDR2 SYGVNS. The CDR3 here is CASSAGTAILGFYGYTF. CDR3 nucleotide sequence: TGTGCCAGCAGTGCCGGGACAGCGATTTTAGGTTTCTATGGCTACACCTTC.

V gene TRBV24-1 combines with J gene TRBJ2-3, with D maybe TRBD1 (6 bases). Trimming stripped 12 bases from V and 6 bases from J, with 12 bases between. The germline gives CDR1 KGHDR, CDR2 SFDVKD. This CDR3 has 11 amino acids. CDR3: CADRRSDTQYF. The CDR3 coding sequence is TGTGCCGACAGGAGGTCTGATACGCAGTATTTT.

CDR3 amino acids: CASSLYERPQHF. In DNA form, the CDR3 reads TGTGCCAGCAGCTTATATGAAAGGCCCCAGCATTTT. The rearrangement uses TRBV7-8 and TRBJ1-5; unclear D gene. Germline V gives CDR1 SGHVS, CDR2 FQNEAQ. This CDR3 spans 12 amino acids. V was cut by 2 bases and J by 9 bases, with 8 bases left in between. The full variable domain, in which reference TRBV7-8 and TRBJ1-5 provide the parts outside the CDR3, is GAGVSQSPRYKVAKRGQDVALRCDPISGHVSLFWYQQALGQGPEFLTYFQNEAQLDKSGLPSDRFFAERPEGSVSTLKIQRTQQEDSAVYLCASSLYERPQHFGDGTRLSIL.

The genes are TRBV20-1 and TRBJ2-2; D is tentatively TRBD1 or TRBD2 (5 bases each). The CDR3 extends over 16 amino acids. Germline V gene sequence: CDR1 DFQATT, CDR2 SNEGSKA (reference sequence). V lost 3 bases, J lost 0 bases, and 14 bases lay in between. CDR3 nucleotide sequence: TGCAGTGCTAGTCGTGTCGGGACCGCGAACACCGGGGAGCTGTTTTTT. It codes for CSASRVGTANTGELFF.

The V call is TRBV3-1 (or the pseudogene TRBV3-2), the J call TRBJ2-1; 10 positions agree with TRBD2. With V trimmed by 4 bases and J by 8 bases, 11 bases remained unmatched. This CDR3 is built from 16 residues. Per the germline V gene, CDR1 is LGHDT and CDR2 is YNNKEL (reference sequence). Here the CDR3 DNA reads TGTGCCAGCAGCCCGATAGCGGGGGGAAATAACGATGAGCAGTTCTTC. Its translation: CASSPIAGGNNDEQFF.

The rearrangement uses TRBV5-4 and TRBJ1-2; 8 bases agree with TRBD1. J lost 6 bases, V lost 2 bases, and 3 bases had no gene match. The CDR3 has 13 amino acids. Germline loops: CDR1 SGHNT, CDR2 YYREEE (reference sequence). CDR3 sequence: CASSFGQGDGYTF. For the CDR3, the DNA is TGTGCCAGCAGCTTCGGACAGGGCGATGGCTACACCTTC.

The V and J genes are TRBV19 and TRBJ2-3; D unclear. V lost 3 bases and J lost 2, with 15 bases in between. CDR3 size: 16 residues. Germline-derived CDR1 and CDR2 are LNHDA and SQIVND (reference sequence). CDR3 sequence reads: CASSIWVLKDTDTQYF. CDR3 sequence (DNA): TGTGCCAGTAGTATTTGGGTGCTTAAAGACACAGATACGCAGTATTTT.

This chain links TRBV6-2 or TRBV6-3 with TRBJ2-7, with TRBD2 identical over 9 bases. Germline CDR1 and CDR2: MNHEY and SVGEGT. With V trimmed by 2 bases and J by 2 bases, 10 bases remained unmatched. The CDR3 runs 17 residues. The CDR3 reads CASSYPWLAGATYEQYF. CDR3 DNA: TGTGCCAGCAGTTACCCCTGGTTAGCGGGAGCCACCTACGAGCAGTACTTC.

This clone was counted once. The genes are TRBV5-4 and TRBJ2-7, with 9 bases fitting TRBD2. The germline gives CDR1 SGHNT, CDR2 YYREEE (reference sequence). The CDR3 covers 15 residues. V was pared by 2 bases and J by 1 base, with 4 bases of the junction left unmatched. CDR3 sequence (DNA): TGTGCCAGCAGCTTTAGCGGGGGCTTATCCTACGAGCAGTACTTC. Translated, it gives CASSFSGGLSYEQYF. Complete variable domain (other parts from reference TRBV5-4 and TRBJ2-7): ETGVTQSPTHLIKTRGQQVTLRCSSQSGHNTVSWYQQALGQGPQFIFQYYREEENGRGNFPPRFSGLQFPNYSSELNVNALELDDSALYLCASSFSGGLSYEQYFGPGTRLTVT.

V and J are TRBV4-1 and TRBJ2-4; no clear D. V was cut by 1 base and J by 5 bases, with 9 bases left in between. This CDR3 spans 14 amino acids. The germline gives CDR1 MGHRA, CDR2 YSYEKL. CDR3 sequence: CASSQGAGQNIQYF. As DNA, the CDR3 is TGCGCCAGCAGCCAAGGGGCCGGCCAAAACATTCAGTACTTC.

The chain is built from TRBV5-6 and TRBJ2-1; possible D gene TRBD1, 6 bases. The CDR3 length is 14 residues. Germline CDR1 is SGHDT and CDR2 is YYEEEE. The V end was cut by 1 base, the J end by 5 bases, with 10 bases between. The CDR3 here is CASSLYRANNEQFF. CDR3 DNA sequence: TGTGCCAGCAGCTTGTACAGGGCTAACAATGAGCAGTTCTTC.

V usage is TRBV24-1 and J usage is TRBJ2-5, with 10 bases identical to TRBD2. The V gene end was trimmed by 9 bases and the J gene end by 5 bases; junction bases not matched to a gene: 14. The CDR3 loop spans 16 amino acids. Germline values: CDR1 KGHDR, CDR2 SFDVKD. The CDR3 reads CATSIGLAGVWETQYF. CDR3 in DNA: TGTGCCACCTCGATTGGGCTAGCGGGGGTTTGGGAGACCCAGTACTTC.

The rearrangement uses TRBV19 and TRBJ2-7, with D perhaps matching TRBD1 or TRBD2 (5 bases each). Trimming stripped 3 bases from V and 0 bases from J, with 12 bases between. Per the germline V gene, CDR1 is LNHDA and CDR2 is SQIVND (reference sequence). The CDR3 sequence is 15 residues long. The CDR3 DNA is TGTGCCAGTAGTATTGGGGACGCCGGCTCCTACGAGCAGTACTTC. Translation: CASSIGDAGSYEQYF. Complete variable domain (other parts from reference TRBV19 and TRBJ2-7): DGGITQSPKYLFRKEGQNVTLSCEQNLNHDAMYWYRQDPGQGLRLIYYSQIVNDFQKGDIAEGYSVSREKKESFPLTVTSAQKNPTAFYLCASSIGDAGSYEQYFGPGTRLTVT.

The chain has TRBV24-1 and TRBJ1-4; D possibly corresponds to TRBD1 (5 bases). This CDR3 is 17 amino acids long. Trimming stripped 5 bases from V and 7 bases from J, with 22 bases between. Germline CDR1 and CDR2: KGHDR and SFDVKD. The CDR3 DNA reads TGTGCCACCAGTGGGGAATTTAGACACGCTAGGGGTGAAAAACTGTTTTTT. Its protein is CATSGEFRHARGEKLFF.

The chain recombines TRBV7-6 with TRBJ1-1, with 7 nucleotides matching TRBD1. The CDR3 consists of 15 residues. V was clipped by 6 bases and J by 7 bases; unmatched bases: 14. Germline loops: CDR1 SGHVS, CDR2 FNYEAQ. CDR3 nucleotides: TGTGCCAGCAGTTCTTTACTTTCGGGGGACAGTGAAGCTTTCTTT. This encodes CASSSLLSGDSEAFF. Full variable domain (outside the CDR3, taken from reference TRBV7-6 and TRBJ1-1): GAGVSQSPRYKVTKRGQDVALRCDPISGHVSLYWYRQALGQGPEFLTYFNYEAQQDKSGLPNDRFSAERPEGSISTLTIQRTEQRDSAMYRCASSSLLSGDSEAFFGQGTRLTVV.

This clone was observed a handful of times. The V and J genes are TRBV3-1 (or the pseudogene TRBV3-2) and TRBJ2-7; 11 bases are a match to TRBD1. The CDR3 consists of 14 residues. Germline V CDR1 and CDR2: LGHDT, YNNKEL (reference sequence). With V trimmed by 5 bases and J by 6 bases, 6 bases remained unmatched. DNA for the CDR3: TGTGCCAGCAGCTATCCCGGGACAGGGGGCGAGCAGTACTTC. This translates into CASSYPGTGGEQYF.

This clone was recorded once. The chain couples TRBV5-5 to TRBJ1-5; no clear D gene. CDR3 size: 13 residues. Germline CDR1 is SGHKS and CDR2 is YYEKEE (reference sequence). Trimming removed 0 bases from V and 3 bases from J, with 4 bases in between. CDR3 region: CASSLATNQPQHF. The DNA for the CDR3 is TGTGCCAGCAGCTTGGCAACCAATCAGCCCCAGCATTTT.